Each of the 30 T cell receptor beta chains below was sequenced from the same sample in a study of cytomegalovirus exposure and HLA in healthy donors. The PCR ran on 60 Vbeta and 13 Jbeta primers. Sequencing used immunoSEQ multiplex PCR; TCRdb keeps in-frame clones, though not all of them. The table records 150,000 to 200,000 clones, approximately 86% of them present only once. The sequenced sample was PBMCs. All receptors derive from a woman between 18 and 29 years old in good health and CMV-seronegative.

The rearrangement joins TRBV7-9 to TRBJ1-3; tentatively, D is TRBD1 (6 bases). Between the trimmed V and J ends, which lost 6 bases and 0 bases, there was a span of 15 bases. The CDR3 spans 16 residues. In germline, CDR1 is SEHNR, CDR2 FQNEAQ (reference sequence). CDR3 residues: CASSSPAGVSGNTIYF. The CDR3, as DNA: TGTGCCAGCAGTTCCCCGGCAGGGGTCTCTGGAAACACCATATATTTT.

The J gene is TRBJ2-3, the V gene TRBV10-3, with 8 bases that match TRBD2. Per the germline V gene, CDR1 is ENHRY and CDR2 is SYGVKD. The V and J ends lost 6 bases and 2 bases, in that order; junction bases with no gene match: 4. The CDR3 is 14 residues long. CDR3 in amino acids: CAIRRGAYTDTQYF. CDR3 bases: TGTGCCATCAGGCGGGGGGCCTACACAGATACGCAGTATTTT.

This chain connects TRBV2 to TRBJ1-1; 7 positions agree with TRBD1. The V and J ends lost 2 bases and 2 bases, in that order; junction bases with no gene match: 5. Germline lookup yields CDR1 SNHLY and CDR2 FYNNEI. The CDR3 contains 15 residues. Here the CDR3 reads CASSEIGTANTEAFF. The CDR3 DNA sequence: TGTGCCAGCAGTGAAATCGGGACAGCTAACACTGAAGCTTTCTTT.

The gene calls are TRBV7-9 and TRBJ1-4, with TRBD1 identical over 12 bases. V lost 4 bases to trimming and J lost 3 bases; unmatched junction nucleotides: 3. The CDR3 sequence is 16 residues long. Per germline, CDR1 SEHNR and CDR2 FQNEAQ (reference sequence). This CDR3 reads CASSSGQGAPNEKLFF. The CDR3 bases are TGTGCCAGCAGCTCGGGACAGGGGGCCCCTAATGAAAAACTGTTTTTT.

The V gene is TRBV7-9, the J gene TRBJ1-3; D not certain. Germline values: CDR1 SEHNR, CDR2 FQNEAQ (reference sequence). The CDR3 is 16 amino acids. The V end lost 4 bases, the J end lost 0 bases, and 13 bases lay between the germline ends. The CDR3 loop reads CASSWLRFGSGNTIYF. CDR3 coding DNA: TGTGCCAGCAGCTGGTTGAGATTCGGCTCTGGAAACACCATATATTTT. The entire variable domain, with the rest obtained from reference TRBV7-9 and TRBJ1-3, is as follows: DTGVSQNPRHKITKRGQNVTFRCDPISEHNRLYWYRQTLGQGPEFLTYFQNEAQLEKSRLLSDRFSAERPKGSFSTLEIQRTEQGDSAMYLCASSWLRFGSGNTIYFGEGSWLTVV.

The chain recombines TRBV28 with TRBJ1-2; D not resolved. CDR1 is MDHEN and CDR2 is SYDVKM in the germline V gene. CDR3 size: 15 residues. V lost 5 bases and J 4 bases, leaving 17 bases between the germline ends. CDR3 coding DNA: TGTGCCAGCAGTGCCTGGGGAGGGTCGACCTATGGCTACACCTTC. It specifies CASSAWGGSTYGYTF.

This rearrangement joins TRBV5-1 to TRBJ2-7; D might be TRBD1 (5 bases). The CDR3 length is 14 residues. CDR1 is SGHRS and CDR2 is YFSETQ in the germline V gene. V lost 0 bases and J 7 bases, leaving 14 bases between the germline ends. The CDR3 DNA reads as TGCGCCAGCAGCTTGGCCAGGGAAGCGTCTGAGCAGTACTTC. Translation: CASSLAREASEQYF.

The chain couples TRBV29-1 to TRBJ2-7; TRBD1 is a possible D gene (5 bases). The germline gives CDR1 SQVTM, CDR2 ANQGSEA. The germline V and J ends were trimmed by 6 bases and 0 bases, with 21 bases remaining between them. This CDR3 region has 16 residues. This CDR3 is CSVAPLGAGSSYEQYF. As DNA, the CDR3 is TGCAGCGTAGCCCCCTTAGGGGCTGGAAGCTCCTACGAGCAGTACTTC.

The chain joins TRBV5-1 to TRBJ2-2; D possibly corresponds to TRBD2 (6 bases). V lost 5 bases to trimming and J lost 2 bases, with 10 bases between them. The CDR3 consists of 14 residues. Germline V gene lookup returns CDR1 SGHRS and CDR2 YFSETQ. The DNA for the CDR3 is TGCGCCAGCAGACCCGGGGGAAACACCGGGGAGCTGTTTTTT. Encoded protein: CASRPGGNTGELFF.

This CDR3 reads CASSFSSNKNTGELFF. The CDR3, as DNA: TGTGCCAGCAGCTTCTCATCAAACAAGAACACCGGGGAGCTGTTTTTT. This chain connects TRBV7-9 to TRBJ2-2; D is unclear. CDR3 size: 16 residues. Trimming left V 3 bases short and J 1 base short, with 12 bases between. Germline loops: CDR1 SEHNR, CDR2 FQNEAQ (reference sequence).

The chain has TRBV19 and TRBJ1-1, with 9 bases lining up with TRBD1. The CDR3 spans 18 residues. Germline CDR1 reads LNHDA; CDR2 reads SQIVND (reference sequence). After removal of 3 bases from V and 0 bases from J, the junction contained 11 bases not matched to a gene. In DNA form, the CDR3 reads TGTGCCAGTAGTATCTTACCGGGACAGGGCGTTATGAACACTGAAGCTTTCTTT. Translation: CASSILPGQGVMNTEAFF.

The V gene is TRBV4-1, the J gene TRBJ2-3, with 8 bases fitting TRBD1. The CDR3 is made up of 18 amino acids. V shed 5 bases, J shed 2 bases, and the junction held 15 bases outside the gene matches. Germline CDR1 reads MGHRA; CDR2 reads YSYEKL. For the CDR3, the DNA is TGCGCCAGCAGCGATGCTCCCTACCGGGACAGGAACACAGATACGCAGTATTTT. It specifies CASSDAPYRDRNTDTQYF.

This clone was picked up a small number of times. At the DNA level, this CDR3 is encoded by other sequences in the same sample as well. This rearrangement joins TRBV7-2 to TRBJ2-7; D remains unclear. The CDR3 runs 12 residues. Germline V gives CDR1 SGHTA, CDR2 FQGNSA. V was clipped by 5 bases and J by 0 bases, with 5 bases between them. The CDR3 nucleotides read TGTGCCAGCAGCCTAAGCTCCTACGAGCAGTACTTC. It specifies CASSLSSYEQYF.

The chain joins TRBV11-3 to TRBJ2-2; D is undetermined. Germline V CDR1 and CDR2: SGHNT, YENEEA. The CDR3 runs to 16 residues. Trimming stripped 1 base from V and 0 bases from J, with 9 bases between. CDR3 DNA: TGTGCCAGCAGCTTAGGAGGCGGAGCGAACACCGGGGAGCTGTTTTTT. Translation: CASSLGGGANTGELFF.

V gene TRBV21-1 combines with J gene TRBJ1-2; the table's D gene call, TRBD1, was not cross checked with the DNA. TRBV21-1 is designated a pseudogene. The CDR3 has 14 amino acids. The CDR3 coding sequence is TGTGCCAGCAACTCAGGGGTATCGATCTATGGCTACACCTTC. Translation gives CASNSGVSIYGYTF.

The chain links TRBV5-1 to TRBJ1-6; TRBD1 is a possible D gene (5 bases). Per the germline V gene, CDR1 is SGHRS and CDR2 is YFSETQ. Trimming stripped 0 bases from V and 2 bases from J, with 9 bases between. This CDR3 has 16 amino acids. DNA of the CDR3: TGCGCCAGCAGCTTGGACCCAGGGCCCTATAATTCACCCCTCCACTTT. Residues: CASSLDPGPYNSPLHF.

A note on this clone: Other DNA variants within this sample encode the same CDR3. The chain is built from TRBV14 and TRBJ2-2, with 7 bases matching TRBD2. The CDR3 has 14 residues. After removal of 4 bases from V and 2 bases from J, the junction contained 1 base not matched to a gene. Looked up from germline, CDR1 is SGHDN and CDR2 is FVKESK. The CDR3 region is CASSRGGNTGELFF. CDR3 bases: TGTGCCAGCAGCCGGGGGGGAAACACCGGGGAGCTGTTTTTT.

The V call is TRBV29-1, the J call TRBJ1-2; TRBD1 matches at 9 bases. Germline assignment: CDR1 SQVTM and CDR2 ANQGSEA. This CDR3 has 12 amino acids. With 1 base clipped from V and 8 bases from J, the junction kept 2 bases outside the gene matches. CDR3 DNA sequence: TGCAGCGTTGAAGGCGACAGGGGGGGCTACACCTTC. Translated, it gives CSVEGDRGGYTF.

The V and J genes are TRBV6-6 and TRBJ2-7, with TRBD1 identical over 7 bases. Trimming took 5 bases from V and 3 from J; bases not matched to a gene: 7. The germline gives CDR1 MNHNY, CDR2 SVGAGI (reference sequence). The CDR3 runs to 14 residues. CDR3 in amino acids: CASSPQDRFYEQYF. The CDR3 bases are TGTGCCAGCAGTCCCCAGGACAGGTTCTACGAGCAGTACTTC.

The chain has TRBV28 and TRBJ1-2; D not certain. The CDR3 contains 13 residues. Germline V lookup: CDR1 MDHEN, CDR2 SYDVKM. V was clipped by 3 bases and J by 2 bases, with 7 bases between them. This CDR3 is CASSFGGNYGYTF. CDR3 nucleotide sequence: TGTGCCAGCAGTTTCGGAGGAAACTATGGCTACACCTTC.

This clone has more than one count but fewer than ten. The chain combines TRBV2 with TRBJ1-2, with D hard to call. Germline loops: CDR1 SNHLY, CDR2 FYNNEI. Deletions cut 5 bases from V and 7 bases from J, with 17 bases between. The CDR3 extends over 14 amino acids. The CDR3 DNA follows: TGTGCCAGCAGTCAAGACAAAACCCCAGGTGGCTACACCTTC. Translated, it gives CASSQDKTPGGYTF.

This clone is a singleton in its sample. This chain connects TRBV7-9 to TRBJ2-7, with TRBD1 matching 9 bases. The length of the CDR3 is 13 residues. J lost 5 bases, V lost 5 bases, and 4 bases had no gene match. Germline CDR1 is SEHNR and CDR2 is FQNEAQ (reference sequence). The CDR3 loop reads CASSPGQGNEQYF. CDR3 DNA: TGTGCCAGCAGCCCGGGACAGGGCAACGAGCAGTACTTC.

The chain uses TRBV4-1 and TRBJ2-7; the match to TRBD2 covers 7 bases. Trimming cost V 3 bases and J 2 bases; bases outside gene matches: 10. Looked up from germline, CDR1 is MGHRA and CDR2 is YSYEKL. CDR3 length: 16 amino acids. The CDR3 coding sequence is TGCGCCAGCAGCCACCCCGGGGGGTCTAAGCCCTACGAGCAGTACTTC. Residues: CASSHPGGSKPYEQYF.

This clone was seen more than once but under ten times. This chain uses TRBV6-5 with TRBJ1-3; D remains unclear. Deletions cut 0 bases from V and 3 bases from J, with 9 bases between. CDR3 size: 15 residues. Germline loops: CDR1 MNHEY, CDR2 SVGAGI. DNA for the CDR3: TGTGCCAGCAGTTACTCGACCGGGGATGGAAACACCATATATTTT. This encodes CASSYSTGDGNTIYF.

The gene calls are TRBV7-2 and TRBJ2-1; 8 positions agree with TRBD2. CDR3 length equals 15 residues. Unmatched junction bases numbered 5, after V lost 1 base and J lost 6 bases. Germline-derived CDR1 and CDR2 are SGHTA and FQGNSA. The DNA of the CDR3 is TGTGCCAGCAGCTTAGGTCGGGGGGGCCGCAATGAGCAGTTCTTC. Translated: CASSLGRGGRNEQFF.

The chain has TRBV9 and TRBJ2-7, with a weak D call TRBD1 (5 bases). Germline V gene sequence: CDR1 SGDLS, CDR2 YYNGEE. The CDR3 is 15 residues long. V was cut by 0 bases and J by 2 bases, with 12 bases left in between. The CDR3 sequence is CASSVDTGWAYEQYF. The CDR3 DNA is TGTGCCAGCAGCGTAGATACAGGATGGGCCTACGAGCAGTACTTC. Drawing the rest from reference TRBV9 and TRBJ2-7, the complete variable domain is DSGVTQTPKHLITATGQRVTLRCSPRSGDLSVYWYQQSLDQGLQFLIQYYNGEERAKGNILERFSAQQFPDLHSELNLSSLELGDSALYFCASSVDTGWAYEQYFGPGTRLTVT.

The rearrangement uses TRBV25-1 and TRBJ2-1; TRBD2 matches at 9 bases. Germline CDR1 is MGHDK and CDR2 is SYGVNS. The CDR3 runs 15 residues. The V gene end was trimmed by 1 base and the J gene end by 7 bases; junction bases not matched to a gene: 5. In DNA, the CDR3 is TGTGCCAGCAGTGAATTTGCGGGAGGGCCTAATGAGCAGTTCTTC. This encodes CASSEFAGGPNEQFF.

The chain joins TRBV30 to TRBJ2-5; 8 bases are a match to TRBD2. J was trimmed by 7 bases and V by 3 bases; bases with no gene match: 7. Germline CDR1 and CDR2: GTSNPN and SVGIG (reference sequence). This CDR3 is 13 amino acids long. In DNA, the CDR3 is TGTGCCTGGAGCCCCGGGGGGGAAGCGACCCAGTACTTC. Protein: CAWSPGGEATQYF. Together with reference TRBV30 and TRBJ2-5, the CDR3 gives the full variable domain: SQTIHQWPATLVQPVGSPLSLECTVEGTSNPNLYWYRQAAGRGLQLLFYSVGIGQISSEVPQNLSASRPQDRQFILSSKKLLLSDSGFYLCAWSPGGEATQYFGPGTRLLVL.

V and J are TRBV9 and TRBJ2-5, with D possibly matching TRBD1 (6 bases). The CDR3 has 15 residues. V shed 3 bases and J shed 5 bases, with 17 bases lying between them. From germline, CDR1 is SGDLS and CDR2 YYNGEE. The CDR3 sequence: CASSALSQGRETQYF. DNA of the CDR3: TGTGCCAGCAGCGCACTCTCACAGGGACGGGAGACCCAGTACTTC.

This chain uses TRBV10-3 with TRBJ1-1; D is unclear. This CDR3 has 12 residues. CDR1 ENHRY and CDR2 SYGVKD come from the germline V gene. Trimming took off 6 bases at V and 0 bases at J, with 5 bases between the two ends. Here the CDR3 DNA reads TGTGCCATCAGCACAGTGAACACTGAAGCTTTCTTT. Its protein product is CAISTVNTEAFF.